These 23 T cell receptor beta chains were sequenced from one sample in a study of OX40 agonist ivuxolimab in advanced cancers. This table comes from immunoSEQ multiplex PCR, and its TCRdb copy is limited to in-frame clones, with some not included. Found here are 95,000 to 150,000 clones, 80% to 90% of them singletons; the top ten hold 0.5% to 0.7%. The sample was CD4+ or CD8+ T cells sorted from blood, taken in a trial of the OX40 agonist ivuxolimab. These receptors all stem from an adult with an advanced solid tumor such as melanoma, head and neck, liver or kidney cancer.

The chain recombines TRBV30 with TRBJ1-2; 7 positions agree with TRBD1. Germline lookup yields CDR1 GTSNPN and CDR2 SVGIG (reference sequence). Germline trimming cut 2 bases from V and 8 bases from J; bases unmatched to any gene: 5. The CDR3 consists of 12 residues. CDR3 in DNA: TGTGCCTGGAGTCCCGGGACAGAAGGCTACACCTTC. Translated, it gives CAWSPGTEGYTF.

To note about this clone: One end of the junction varies from germline; a read error may be responsible. The chain joins TRBV7-7 to TRBJ2-5; D perhaps matches TRBD1 (5 bases). The CDR3 is made up of 16 amino acids. Looked up from germline, CDR1 is SSHAT and CDR2 is FNYEAQ (reference sequence). CDR3 sequence reads: CASSLASAGNGQTQYF. The CDR3 coding sequence is TGTGCTAGCAGCTTAGCATCGGCAGGGAACGGTCAGACCCAGTACTTC.

The gene calls are TRBV11-2 and TRBJ2-7; unclear D gene. CDR1 and CDR2 (germline): SGHAT, FQNNGV. V shed 2 bases and J shed 0 bases, with 11 bases lying between them. The CDR3 is 15 residues long. The CDR3 spells CASSLSRSLSYEQYF. CDR3 DNA: TGTGCCAGCAGCTTATCAAGATCCCTCTCCTACGAGCAGTACTTC.

The V gene is TRBV7-9, the J gene TRBJ1-1; 8 bases line up with TRBD1. The V gene end was trimmed by 5 bases and the J gene end by 4 bases; junction bases not matched to a gene: 21. Per germline, CDR1 SEHNR and CDR2 FQNEAQ (reference sequence). This CDR3 region has 19 residues. DNA for the CDR3: TGTGCCAGCAGCCGGGCCCTGGGACAGGTTGCTCCTCAGGGCACTGAAGCTTTCTTT. It encodes CASSRALGQVAPQGTEAFF. Full variable domain (outside the CDR3, taken from reference TRBV7-9 and TRBJ1-1): DTGVSQNPRHKITKRGQNVTFRCDPISEHNRLYWYRQTLGQGPEFLTYFQNEAQLEKSRLLSDRFSAERPKGSFSTLEIQRTEQGDSAMYLCASSRALGQVAPQGTEAFFGQGTRLTVV.

The rearrangement uses TRBV18 and TRBJ1-1; 9 positions agree with TRBD1. The germline gives CDR1 KGHSH, CDR2 LQKENI. The CDR3 has 15 residues. V trimming: 4 bases; J trimming: 1 base; junction bases outside the gene matches: 4. The DNA for the CDR3 is TGTGCCAGCTCACTGACGGGACAGGGGAACACTGAAGCTTTCTTT. Translating it yields CASSLTGQGNTEAFF.

Only one count was recorded for this clone. V usage is TRBV19 and J usage is TRBJ1-1; D is ambiguous. The CDR3 has 14 amino acids. The germline CDR1 and CDR2 sequences are LNHDA and SQIVND (reference sequence). V lost 5 bases and J lost 6, with 16 bases in between. CDR3 in DNA: TGTGCCAGTAGTGCAGGACGGGCGGTACCTGAAGCTTTCTTT. Amino acids: CASSAGRAVPEAFF.

This chain uses TRBV6-5 with TRBJ1-1, with no clear D. V lost 6 bases, J lost 11 bases, and 19 bases lay in between. Per germline, CDR1 MNHEY and CDR2 SVGAGI. The CDR3 has 13 amino acids. The CDR3 bases are TGTGCCAGCAGATCGCCAGCCGACTCTAGGGCTTTCTTT. Protein sequence: CASRSPADSRAFF.

This clone was counted between two and nine times. CDR3 DNA sequence: TGTGCCAGCAGAAAAGGACAGGGGAACACTGAAGCTTTCTTT. This gives the protein CASRKGQGNTEAFF. The V and J genes are TRBV6-6 and TRBJ1-1; 8 positions match TRBD1. With 6 bases clipped from V and 1 base from J, the junction kept 4 bases outside the gene matches. Germline V gene data show CDR1 as MNHNY and CDR2 as SVGAGI (reference sequence). The CDR3 spans 14 residues.

The rearrangement uses TRBV2 and TRBJ1-5; no firm D call. The V end was cut by 1 base, the J end by 6 bases, with 16 bases between. The germline V gene has CDR1 SNHLY and CDR2 FYNNEI. This CDR3 is built from 16 residues. The CDR3 spells CASSEGRGRAGQPQHF. The CDR3 nucleotides are TGTGCCAGCAGTGAAGGGCGAGGGCGAGCGGGTCAGCCCCAGCATTTT.

CDR3 in amino acids: CASSPVGYNEQFF. CDR3 bases: TGTGCCAGCAGCCCGGTTGGCTACAATGAGCAGTTCTTC. The V and J genes are TRBV7-8 and TRBJ2-1; D is ambiguous. V gave up 5 bases and J gave up 3 bases, with 8 bases separating them. Looked up from germline, CDR1 is SGHVS and CDR2 is FQNEAQ. The CDR3 is 13 amino acids.

The chain carries TRBV18 and TRBJ2-3; TRBD1 aligns across 9 bases. The V gene's germline CDR1 is KGHSH and CDR2 LQKENI. This CDR3 comprises 15 residues. Trimming at V came to 4 bases and at J to 5 bases, leaving 7 bases not matched to a gene. CDR3 bases: TGTGCCAGCTCACGGCCTGGGACAGGGATAGATACGCAGTATTTT. The encoded protein is CASSRPGTGIDTQYF. Combining the CDR3 with reference TRBV18 and TRBJ2-3 gives the whole variable domain NAGVMQNPRHLVRRRGQEARLRCSPMKGHSHVYWYRQLPEEGLKFMVYLQKENIIDESGMPKERFSAEFPKEGPSILRIQQVVRGDSAAYFCASSRPGTGIDTQYFGPGTRLTVL.

The J gene is TRBJ2-7, the V gene TRBV7-8; 9 nucleotides align to TRBD2. The length of the CDR3 is 15 residues. With V trimmed by 4 bases and J by 6 bases, 10 bases remained unmatched. CDR1 and CDR2 (germline): SGHVS, FQNEAQ. In nucleotides, the CDR3 is TGTGCCAGCAGCTCCGCTAGCGGGGTAGTGGGCGAGCAGTACTTC. Translated: CASSSASGVVGEQYF.

The chain employs TRBV2 and TRBJ2-1; D may be TRBD2 (7 bases). CDR3 length: 14 amino acids. Germline loops: CDR1 SNHLY, CDR2 FYNNEI. Between the trimmed V and J ends, which lost 7 bases and 6 bases, there was a span of 16 bases. As DNA, the CDR3 is TGTGCCAGCATGTTGGGGGGGCCTGGCAATGAGCAGTTCTTC. It translates to CASMLGGPGNEQFF. The variable domain in full, completed from reference TRBV2 and TRBJ2-1, reads EPEVTQTPSHQVTQMGQEVILRCVPISNHLYFYWYRQILGQKVEFLVSFYNNEISEKSEIFDDQFSVERPDGSNFTLKIRSTKLEDSAMYFCASMLGGPGNEQFFGPGTRLTVL.

This chain joins TRBV7-2 and TRBJ1-3; D not certain. The CDR3 consists of 16 residues. Germline CDR1 reads SGHTA; CDR2 reads FQGNSA. Trimming pared 2 bases from V and 1 base from J, leaving 12 bases between. CDR3 loop: CASSLSGPWSGNTIYF. The CDR3 DNA reads as TGTGCCAGCAGCTTAAGCGGCCCGTGGTCTGGAAACACCATATATTTT.

The V gene is TRBV5-6, the J gene TRBJ2-7; no firm D call. CDR1 SGHDT and CDR2 YYEEEE come from the germline V gene. The CDR3 is 13 amino acids. Trimming cost V 1 base and J 2 bases, with 7 bases left between them. Here the CDR3 DNA reads TGTGCCAGCAGCTTGATGAGGACCTACGAGCAGTACTTC. Its translation: CASSLMRTYEQYF. Drawing the rest from reference TRBV5-6 and TRBJ2-7, the complete variable domain is DAGVTQSPTHLIKTRGQQVTLRCSPKSGHDTVSWYQQALGQGPQFIFQYYEEEERQRGNFPDRFSGHQFPNYSSELNVNALLLGDSALYLCASSLMRTYEQYFGPGTRLTVT.

The CDR3 nucleotides read TGTGCCAGCAGCTGGCGTGTACGAGGAACTGAAGCTTTCTTT. Translated: CASSWRVRGTEAFF. The chain is built from TRBV11-1 and TRBJ1-1; D uncertain. The CDR3 extends over 14 amino acids. Trimming stripped 4 bases from V and 5 bases from J, with 14 bases between. From germline, CDR1 is SGHAT and CDR2 FQDESV (reference sequence).

This rearrangement joins TRBV9 to TRBJ1-3, with 7 bases matching TRBD1. The CDR3 spans 15 residues. The V and J ends lost 4 bases and 4 bases, in that order; junction bases with no gene match: 8. Germline V gives CDR1 SGDLS, CDR2 YYNGEE. CDR3 in amino acids: CASSPTGTSGNTIYF. The CDR3 DNA reads TGTGCCAGCAGCCCGACAGGGACCTCCGGAAACACCATATATTTT.

The V call is TRBV5-6, the J call TRBJ1-6; 8 bases are shared with TRBD1. The CDR3 extends over 14 amino acids. Germline CDR1 SGHDT, CDR2 YYEEEE. The V segment lost 6 bases and the J segment 6 bases; nucleotides outside the gene matches: 5. The CDR3 DNA reads TGTGCCAGCATAAAAGACAGGGGTAATTCACCCCTCCACTTT. This gives the protein CASIKDRGNSPLHF.

The chain combines TRBV5-5 with TRBJ1-3; D unresolved. V lost 0 bases, J lost 0 bases, and 13 bases lay in between. There are 17 residues in the CDR3. Germline CDR1 is SGHKS and CDR2 is YYEKEE (reference sequence). The CDR3 loop is CASSLGPATNSGNTIYF. The CDR3 region has the DNA TGTGCCAGCAGCTTGGGACCCGCGACGAACTCTGGAAACACCATATATTTT.

The chain employs TRBV11-3 and TRBJ2-1, with D possibly TRBD2 on 5 matching bases. Per the germline V gene, CDR1 is SGHNT and CDR2 is YENEEA. CDR3 size: 14 residues. The ends were cut back, 2 bases at V and 6 bases at J, with 11 bases in the middle. CDR3 protein: CASSLYGGINEQFF. In nucleotides, the CDR3 is TGTGCCAGCAGCTTATACGGAGGAATCAATGAGCAGTTCTTC.

The rearrangement uses TRBV19 and TRBJ2-7, with 8 bases fitting TRBD2. This CDR3 is 15 amino acids long. The ends lost 5 bases at V and 2 bases at J; junction bases unmatched: 8. In germline, CDR1 is LNHDA, CDR2 SQIVND (reference sequence). CDR3 bases: TGTGCCAGTAGTTCGGGCTCGGGGGGGACCTACGAGCAGTACTTC. This encodes CASSSGSGGTYEQYF.

The rearrangement uses TRBV30 and TRBJ1-4; tentative D call: TRBD1 (6 bases). With 3 bases removed from V and 3 bases from J, the gap between germline ends came to 20 bases. There are 17 residues in the CDR3. The germline V gene has CDR1 GTSNPN and CDR2 SVGIG (reference sequence). The CDR3 region is CAWRATDRWWANEKLFF. CDR3 coding DNA: TGTGCCTGGAGGGCAACCGACAGGTGGTGGGCTAATGAAAAACTGTTTTTT.

This chain joins TRBV11-2 and TRBJ1-6, with D possibly TRBD1 on 5 matching bases. Germline lookup yields CDR1 SGHAT and CDR2 FQNNGV. Trimming shortened V by 5 bases and J by 7 bases, and 15 bases separated the two germline ends. This CDR3 contains 15 residues. The CDR3 is CASSPQRGRNSPLHF. The CDR3 region has the DNA TGTGCCAGCAGCCCTCAAAGGGGTCGGAATTCACCCCTCCACTTT. The complete variable domain, with remaining parts taken from reference TRBV11-2 and TRBJ1-6, reads EAGVAQSPRYKIIEKRQSVAFWCNPISGHATLYWYQQILGQGPKLLIQFQNNGVVDDSQLPKDRFSAERLKGVDSTLKIQPAKLEDSAVYLCASSPQRGRNSPLHFGNGTRLTVT.